The 22 T cell receptor beta chains listed next were all sequenced from one sample in a study of T cell clonality in common variable immunodeficiency. Here immunoSEQ multiplex PCR was the method, and the copy in TCRdb shows in-frame clones only, minus some. This record lists 30,000 to 40,000 clones, none seen once only, and the top ten clones contain approximately 9.4%. The sequenced material came from peripheral blood mononuclear cells. The receptors stem from a person aged 18 to 70 in good health.

The sample holds many counts of this clone. The read comes to an end 3 residues before the CDR3 does, leaving the germline J gene to fill in the end. This chain links TRBV7-3 with TRBJ2-5, with D tentatively TRBD1 or TRBD2 (5 bases each). The CDR3 covers 15 residues. Germline V CDR1 and CDR2: SGHTA, FQGTGA. V was trimmed by 6 bases and J by 7 bases, leaving 21 bases between them. CDR3 protein: CASSQRPTLRGTQYF. The DNA read from the CDR3 is TGTGCCAGCAGTCAAAGGCCAACATTGAGGGGGACC. Full variable domain (rest looked up from reference TRBV7-3 and TRBJ2-5): GAGVSQTPSNKVTEKGKYVELRCDPISGHTALYWYRQSLGQGPEFLIYFQGTGAADDSGLPNDRFFAVRPEGSVSTLKIQRTERGDSAVYLCASSQRPTLRGTQYFGPGTRLLVL.

This clone was counted ten times or more. The CDR3 end falls 3 residues outside the read, so it is completed with the germline J gene. V and J are TRBV7-3 and TRBJ2-1; D unresolved. CDR1 and CDR2 from the germline V gene are SGHTA and FQGTGA. V was pared by 2 bases and J by 3 bases, with 11 bases between. This CDR3 comprises 15 residues. CDR3 bases read: TGTGCCAGCAGCTTAGGTCTAGTGTTCTACAATGAG. The encoded protein is CASSLGLVFYNE. The entire CDR3 protein reads CASSLGLVFYNEQFF.

With respect to this clone: The missing CDR3 end, 3 residues past where the read stops, is filled in from the germline J gene. The gene calls are TRBV30 and TRBJ2-4, with D unclear. From germline, CDR1 is GTSNPN and CDR2 SVGIG (reference sequence). The CDR3 covers 11 residues. CDR3 DNA, as far as it was read: TGTGCCTGGACCAAGGGTTATGGT. It codes for CAWTKGYG. The full CDR3 protein reads CAWTKGYGQYF. The full variable domain, in which reference TRBV30 and TRBJ2-4 provide the parts outside the CDR3, is SQTIHQWPATLVQPVGSPLSLECTVEGTSNPNLYWYRQAAGRGLQLLFYSVGIGQISSEVPQNLSASRPQDRQFILSSKKLLLSDSGFYLCAWTKGYGQYFGAGTRLSVL.

This clone has a count of ten or more. From the germline J gene comes the end of the CDR3, since the read stops 3 residues before it. The chain joins TRBV5-1 to TRBJ1-1, with D possibly TRBD1 on 6 matching bases. CDR3 length: 14 residues. V lost 4 bases and J lost 1, with 11 bases in between. Germline values: CDR1 SGHRS, CDR2 YFSETQ. This CDR3 reads CASSVQGPNTEAFF. CDR3 DNA (partial): TGCGCCAGCAGCGTCCAGGGGCCGAACACTGAA.

This clone was found a few times. The CDR3 is cut off 3 residues early in the read; its end comes from the germline J gene. The chain carries TRBV25-1 and TRBJ2-3; no clear D gene. In germline, CDR1 is MGHDK, CDR2 SYGVNS. This CDR3 region has 13 residues. V lost 2 bases and J 1 base, leaving 4 bases between the germline ends. CDR3 protein: CASSERRTDTQYF. The sequenced part of the CDR3 DNA is TGTGCCAGCAGTGAAAGGCGCACAGATACG.

CDR3 bases read: TGTGCCAGCACCCGACAGGGGGCGGGTTCACCC. Translating it yields CASTRQGAGSP. The full CDR3 protein reads CASTRQGAGSPLHF. The chain links TRBV2 to TRBJ1-6; TRBD1 matches 10 bases. The read finishes 3 residues shy of the CDR3 end, and the germline J gene is used to complete it. The CDR3 extends over 14 amino acids. The V gene's germline CDR1 is SNHLY and CDR2 FYNNEI. Germline trimming cut 7 bases from V and 9 bases from J; bases unmatched to any gene: 6.

This clone showed up many times. The sequenced CDR3 bases are TGTGCCAGCAGCTCCTATGACTTGTCCTACGAG. It is translated as CASSSYDLSYE. In full, the CDR3 is CASSSYDLSYEQYF. V is TRBV7-2 and J is TRBJ2-7; D remains ambiguous. The read ends 3 residues early relative to the CDR3; the germline J gene fills the gap. Germline CDR1 SGHTA, CDR2 FQGNSA. The CDR3 spans 14 residues. The V end was cut by 4 bases, the J end by 1 base, with 11 bases between.

Details on this clone: The read is 3 residues too short to cover the CDR3 end, so that end is filled in from the germline J gene. The chain joins TRBV10-2 to TRBJ2-1; 8 bases fit TRBD2. V lost 8 bases and J lost 0; bases outside the gene matches: 18. The germline gives CDR1 WSHSY, CDR2 SAAADI. This CDR3 has 19 amino acids. CDR3 in amino acids: CASRRVGSGSGSSYNEQFF. The part of the CDR3 DNA that was read is TGCGCCAGCCGCCGGGTGGGCAGCGGGAGCGGGAGCTCCTACAATGAG.

This clone was observed many times. The sequence runs out 3 residues before the end of the CDR3; the remainder is reconstructed from the germline J gene. This sequence joins TRBV13 and TRBJ2-2; TRBD2 aligns across 9 bases. V lost 5 bases to trimming and J lost 5 bases; unmatched junction nucleotides: 6. Germline CDR1 reads PRHDT; CDR2 reads FYEKMQ (reference sequence). The CDR3 spans 15 residues. CDR3 DNA, as far as it was read: TGTGCCAGCAGCCTTAGCGGGAGCTGGACCGGGGAG. It yields the protein CASSLSGSWTGE. The full CDR3 sequence reads CASSLSGSWTGELFF.

In this sample, this clone turned up many times. The sequence runs out 3 residues before the end of the CDR3; the remainder is reconstructed from the germline J gene. This chain connects TRBV5-1 to TRBJ2-5, with no clear D. The V gene's germline CDR1 is SGHRS and CDR2 YFSETQ. Trimming took off 4 bases at V and 2 bases at J, with 12 bases between the two ends. This CDR3 spans 14 amino acids. CDR3 protein: CASSGFIQQETQYF. The CDR3 DNA, read in part, is TGCGCCAGCAGCGGCTTCATCCAACAAGAGACC. Using reference TRBV5-1 and TRBJ2-5 for the parts outside the CDR3, the full variable domain is KAGVTQTPRYLIKTRGQQVTLSCSPISGHRSVSWYQQTPGQGLQFLFEYFSETQRNKGNFPGRFSGRQFSNSRSEMNVSTLELGDSALYLCASSGFIQQETQYFGPGTRLLVL.

Many counts were recorded for this clone. The CDR3 end lies 3 residues beyond the end of the read and is filled in from the germline J gene. The V call is TRBV9, the J call TRBJ2-3, with D tentatively TRBD2 (6 bases). CDR1 SGDLS and CDR2 YYNGEE come from the germline V gene. The CDR3 is 13 amino acids. Trimming stripped 4 bases from V and 4 bases from J, with 10 bases between. The chain's CDR3 is CASSPGGADTQYF. The sequenced CDR3 bases are TGTGCCAGCAGCCCCGGGGGTGCAGATACG.

This clone was recorded many times. The CDR3 goes on 3 residues after the read ends, and that part is filled in from the germline J gene. The chain couples TRBV4-2 to TRBJ2-1; 7 bases are a match to TRBD2. There are 15 residues in the CDR3. CDR1 is LGHNA and CDR2 is YNFKEQ in the germline V gene. The J segment lost 4 bases and the V segment lost 3 bases, leaving 6 bases of the junction unmatched. The chain's CDR3 is CASSQGGSSYNEQFF. The DNA read from the CDR3 is TGTGCCAGCAGCCAGGGGGGGAGCTCATACAATGAG.

This clone was found many times. The read is 3 residues too short to cover the CDR3 end, so that end is filled in from the germline J gene. The chain carries TRBV7-8 and TRBJ1-1, with 9 nucleotides matching TRBD1. This CDR3 has 13 residues. In germline, CDR1 is SGHVS, CDR2 FQNEAQ. The V segment lost 4 bases and the J segment 6 bases; nucleotides outside the gene matches: 3. CDR3 protein: CASSSRQGAEAFF. CDR3 bases read: TGTGCCAGCAGCTCGCGACAGGGGGCTGAA.

This clone has ten or more counts. Coverage ceases 3 residues before the CDR3 finishes, and the germline J gene fills in the end. The genes are TRBV6-2 or TRBV6-3 and TRBJ1-5, with 9 bases that match TRBD1. Germline CDR1 reads MNHEY; CDR2 reads SVGEGT. J gave up 5 bases and V 5 bases, and 13 bases lay outside the gene matches. CDR3 length equals 17 residues. CDR3 bases read: TGTGCCAGCAGTCCCGGGACAGGGAGGCAGGCGGATCAGCCC. Encoded protein: CASSPGTGRQADQP. The CDR3 in full is CASSPGTGRQADQPQHF.

Only a few counts were recorded for this clone. The CDR3 is cut off 3 residues early in the read; its end comes from the germline J gene. V and J are TRBV11-3 and TRBJ2-7; 10 positions match TRBD2. V lost 8 bases to trimming and J lost 4 bases; unmatched junction nucleotides: 8. Germline lookup yields CDR1 SGHNT and CDR2 YENEEA. The CDR3 length is 14 residues. CDR3: CASSSGRGSYEQYF. Incomplete CDR3 DNA: TGTGCCAGCTCCAGCGGGAGGGGCTCGTACGAG.

Relative to its sample, this clone is medium-sized. The sequence runs out 3 residues before the end of the CDR3; the remainder is reconstructed from the germline J gene. This chain joins TRBV19 and TRBJ2-5; possible D gene TRBD2, 6 bases. The V end lost 7 bases, the J end lost 2 bases, and 20 bases lay between the germline ends. This CDR3 spans 16 amino acids. Germline assignment: CDR1 LNHDA and CDR2 SQIVND (reference sequence). The CDR3 is CASKVRLADLQETQYF. The DNA read from the CDR3 is TGTGCCAGTAAGGTACGGTTAGCGGACCTACAAGAGACC. The complete variable domain, with remaining parts taken from reference TRBV19 and TRBJ2-5, reads DGGITQSPKYLFRKEGQNVTLSCEQNLNHDAMYWYRQDPGQGLRLIYYSQIVNDFQKGDIAEGYSVSREKKESFPLTVTSAQKNPTAFYLCASKVRLADLQETQYFGPGTRLLVL.

This clone was counted at least ten times. The CDR3 end is not reached by the read, which stops 3 residues before it; the germline J gene fills it in. The V gene is TRBV4-2, the J gene TRBJ2-6; 7 nucleotides align to TRBD1. The CDR3 is 19 residues long. CDR1 LGHNA and CDR2 YNFKEQ come from the germline V gene. Losses at the gene ends were 4 bases for V and 0 bases for J; bases not matched to a gene: 12. Incomplete CDR3 DNA: TGTGCCAGCAGCCCCCCGGACAGGCTAGGAAGCTCTGGGGCCAACGTC. Amino acids: CASSPPDRLGSSGANV. The full-length CDR3 reads as CASSPPDRLGSSGANVLTF.

There are many counts of this clone. The read falls 3 residues short of the CDR3 end, and the missing part is taken from the germline J gene. V and J are TRBV16 and TRBJ1-1; D gene unclear. Germline V gene data show CDR1 as KGHSY and CDR2 as FQNENV. This CDR3 comprises 13 residues. The CDR3 DNA, read in part, is TGTGCCAGCAGCCGCGGGGTGGTGGAAGAA. Translation gives CASSRGVVEE. The whole CDR3 is CASSRGVVEEAFF.

This clone was seen at least ten times. The read ends 3 residues before the CDR3 terminus; that terminus is restored from the germline J gene. J is TRBJ2-3 and V is TRBV7-3; D may correspond to TRBD1 or TRBD2 (5 bases each). CDR1 and CDR2 (germline): SGHTA, FQGTGA. The V end was cut by 5 bases, the J end by 5 bases, with 14 bases between. The CDR3 has 14 amino acids. CDR3 DNA (partial): TGTGCCAGCAGCGGACCACTGAGGGGAGATACG. Its protein product is CASSGPLRGDT. The whole CDR3 region reads CASSGPLRGDTQYF.

A remark on this clone: The missing CDR3 end, 3 residues past where the read stops, is filled in from the germline J gene. The chain recombines TRBV18 with TRBJ1-2; the D is unclear. CDR3 length: 16 residues. Germline CDR1 reads KGHSH; CDR2 reads LQKENI. Partial CDR3 DNA: TGTGCCAGCTCACCAGTGGCTAGCGGGCCCGTCTACGAC. It yields the protein CASSPVASGPVYD. The whole CDR3 is CASSPVASGPVYDYTF. The full variable domain, completed using reference TRBV18 and TRBJ1-2, is NAGVMQNPRHLVRRRGQEARLRCSPMKGHSHVYWYRQLPEEGLKFMVYLQKENIIDESGMPKERFSAEFPKEGPSILRIQQVVRGDSAAYFCASSPVASGPVYDYTFGSGTRLTVV.

This clone showed up many times. Read data end 3 residues before the CDR3 end; the end is taken from the germline J gene. The J gene is TRBJ2-5, the V gene TRBV5-1, with D perhaps matching TRBD2 (7 bases). This CDR3 has 14 amino acids. V shed 3 bases and J shed 4 bases, with 13 bases lying between them. Germline CDR1 SGHRS, CDR2 YFSETQ. This CDR3 is CASSWSGGPETQYF. CDR3 bases read: TGCGCCAGCAGCTGGTCGGGGGGCCCAGAGACC.

This clone was detected many times. From the germline J gene comes the end of the CDR3, since the read stops 3 residues before it. The rearrangement links TRBV2 to TRBJ2-7, with 12 bases lining up with TRBD2. The CDR3 runs 15 residues. CDR1 SNHLY and CDR2 FYNNEI come from the germline V gene. Trimming took 7 bases from V and 2 from J; bases not matched to a gene: 6. The CDR3 is CASKATSGGPYEQYF. The part of the CDR3 DNA that was read is TGTGCCAGCAAAGCAACTAGCGGGGGGCCCTACGAG.